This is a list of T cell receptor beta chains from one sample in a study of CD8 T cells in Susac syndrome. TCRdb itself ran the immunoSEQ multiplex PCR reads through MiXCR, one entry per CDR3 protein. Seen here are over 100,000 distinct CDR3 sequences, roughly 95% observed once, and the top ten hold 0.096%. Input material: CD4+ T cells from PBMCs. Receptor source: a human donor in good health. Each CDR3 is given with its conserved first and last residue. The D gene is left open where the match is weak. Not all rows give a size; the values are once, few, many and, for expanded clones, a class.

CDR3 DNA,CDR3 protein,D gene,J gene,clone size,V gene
TGCGCCAGCAGGACACGGGACTGCATCTTC,CASRTRDCIF,NA,TRBJ2-7,NA,TRBV23-1
TGTGCCAGCAGCCTACGGACGGGAAACGGGGAGCTGTTTTTT,CASSLRTGNGELFF,NA,TRBJ2-2,NA,TRBV7-2
TGCGCCAGCAGTCGTGGACAGGGAGAAGGGGAGCTGTTTTTT,CASSRGQGEGELFF,TRBD1,TRBJ2-2,NA,TRBV4-1
TGCAGCGGATATGACAGGGGGCGCGGAGGTACCCAGTACTTC,CSGYDRGRGGTQYF,TRBD1,TRBJ2-5,NA,TRBV29-1
TGTGCCAGCAGCCACACCGACTACGAGCAGTACTTC,CASSHTDYEQYF,NA,TRBJ2-7,NA,TRBV7-9
TGTGCCAGCAGTGAAGGGAGACAGGTTTTTGATGAAAAACTGTTTTTT,CASSEGRQVFDEKLFF,NA,TRBJ1-4,NA,TRBV6-1
TGTGCCAGCAGCTCGACAGGGGGAGGCACTGAAGCTTTCTTT,CASSSTGGGTEAFF,TRBD1,TRBJ1-1,NA,TRBV7-9
TGTGCCAGCAGACCCGGTAGGGCCTACTACGAGCAGTACTTC,CASRPGRAYYEQYF,NA,TRBJ2-7,NA,TRBV27
TGTGCCAGCAGCCCGGCGGGACGGAACACAGATACGCAGTATTTT,CASSPAGRNTDTQYF,NA,TRBJ2-3,NA,TRBV5-4
TGTGCCAGCACCAGGGACGCCGGGGAGCTGTTTTTT,CASTRDAGELFF,NA,TRBJ2-2,NA,TRBV7-2
TGCAGCGTTGGGTCGATGGGCAGGGGGCGAGAGAACACTGAAGCTTTCTTT,CSVGSMGRGRENTEAFF,TRBD1,TRBJ1-1,NA,TRBV29-1
TGTGCCAGCAGTTTCTGGGGCGATAGCTCCTACGAGCAGTACTTC,CASSFWGDSSYEQYF,NA,TRBJ2-7,NA,TRBV12-3/TRBV12-4
TGTGCCAGCAGCGGCCGAGATAGCAATCAGCCCCAGCATTTT,CASSGRDSNQPQHF,NA,TRBJ1-5,NA,TRBV7-2
TGTGCCAGCAGCTCCGGGACAACTTATGGCTACACCTTC,CASSSGTTYGYTF,NA,TRBJ1-2,NA,TRBV6-5
TGTGCCAGCAGCCACCCAGGGGAGACCGGGGAGCTGTTTTTT,CASSHPGETGELFF,NA,TRBJ2-2,once,TRBV7-8
TGTGCCAGCAGTTTAGACAGGGGAGGGTACAATGAGCAGTTCTTC,CASSLDRGGYNEQFF,NA,TRBJ2-1,NA,TRBV12-3/TRBV12-4
TGTGCCAGCAGTGTAACAGGGATCTATGGCTACACCTTC,CASSVTGIYGYTF,NA,TRBJ1-2,NA,TRBV2
TGCAGTGCTAGGCCAGGGGGATCGGGCTACACCTTC,CSARPGGSGYTF,TRBD1,TRBJ1-2,NA,TRBV20-1
TGCAGTGCGATGACGGGAGTTAGGTACAATGAGCAGTTCTTC,CSAMTGVRYNEQFF,NA,TRBJ2-1,NA,TRBV20-1
TGTGCCTGGGGACAAACCTACGAGCAGTACTTC,CAWGQTYEQYF,NA,TRBJ2-7,NA,TRBV30
TGCAGCGTTGAAGTCATGGGTGGCTACACCTTC,CSVEVMGGYTF,NA,TRBJ1-2,NA,TRBV29-1
TGTGCCAGCAGGGGAAGTTTTGAGCAGTACTTC,CASRGSFEQYF,NA,TRBJ2-7,NA,TRBV6-5
TGCGCCAGCAGCCAAGATTCGAGGGGAACCAAAAACATTCAGTACTTC,CASSQDSRGTKNIQYF,NA,TRBJ2-4,NA,TRBV4-1
TGCAGCGCTGGCGCCCCGGGGACAGGGAGAAGCACTGAAGCTTTCTTT,CSAGAPGTGRSTEAFF,TRBD1,TRBJ1-1,once,TRBV29-1
TGTGCCAGCAGTTTTGGCAGGGGTCTGGGTGAGGCTTTCTTT,CASSFGRGLGEAFF,NA,TRBJ1-1,once,TRBV12-3/TRBV12-4
TGTGCCAGCAGTGAACAGGGAACAGATACGCAGTATTTT,CASSEQGTDTQYF,NA,TRBJ2-3,NA,TRBV2
TGTGCCAGCAGCCCAGGGGCAGGGAGGACTTTCTTT,CASSPGAGRTFF,NA,TRBJ1-1,NA,TRBV3-1
TGTGCCTGCCACAGGGAGGTGACCCAGTACTTC,CACHREVTQYF,NA,TRBJ2-5,NA,TRBV30
TGTGCCAGCAGCCGAGATCTCAGCGGGAGGAACCAAGAGACCCAGTACTTC,CASSRDLSGRNQETQYF,TRBD2,TRBJ2-5,once,TRBV3-1
TGTGCCATCCCGACGCTTGGTGCGAACACCGGGGAGCTGTTTTTT,CAIPTLGANTGELFF,NA,TRBJ2-2,NA,TRBV7-9
TGTGCCAGCAGCTCGGGGAGGGACGAGCAGTACTTC,CASSSGRDEQYF,TRBD2,TRBJ2-7,NA,TRBV7-9
TGTGCCAGCTCACCGGGGGATCGGGGGGCCAACGTCCTGACTTTC,CASSPGDRGANVLTF,NA,TRBJ2-6,once,TRBV18
TGTGCCAGCAAGTCCGGGACGAACCAAGAGACCCAGTACTTC,CASKSGTNQETQYF,NA,TRBJ2-5,NA,TRBV6-2/TRBV6-3
TGTGCCACCAGTGCCCTGACTAGCGGGCCCTCCTACAATGAGCAGTTCTTC,CATSALTSGPSYNEQFF,TRBD2,TRBJ2-1,NA,TRBV24-1
TGTGCCAGCAGTTACGACAGGGGTAGCAGAGAGACCCAGTACTTC,CASSYDRGSRETQYF,TRBD1,TRBJ2-5,NA,TRBV6-5
TGTGCCAGCAGCTTAGTTACAGGTGCAACTAATGAAAAACTGTTTTTT,CASSLVTGATNEKLFF,NA,TRBJ1-4,NA,TRBV11-2
TGTGCCAGCAGCGTAGTTGGAGGACAGGGTGCTGATACGCAGTATTTT,CASSVVGGQGADTQYF,TRBD1,TRBJ2-3,NA,TRBV9
TGCGCCAGCAGCTTGCCCGATGGGACAGGTGGGGATGAGCAGTTCTTC,CASSLPDGTGGDEQFF,TRBD1,TRBJ2-1,NA,TRBV5-1
TGTGCCAGCAGTAAACAGGGGACCGATGAGCAGTTCTTC,CASSKQGTDEQFF,TRBD1,TRBJ2-1,NA,TRBV6-1
TGCGCCAGCAGTCAATCAGGGACACCCCAGGAGACCCAGTACTTC,CASSQSGTPQETQYF,NA,TRBJ2-5,NA,TRBV23-1
TGTGCCAGCAGTTCCCCCTCGACAGGGATCAGCGACGAGCAGTACTTC,CASSSPSTGISDEQYF,TRBD1,TRBJ2-7,NA,TRBV12-3/TRBV12-4
TGTGCCTGGAGTTTAAAGGGAGGAGCCCTGAGGGAACTGTTTTTT,CAWSLKGGALRELFF,NA,TRBJ1-4,NA,TRBV30
TGTGCCAGCAGCACAGGGGCTAACACTGAAGCTTTCTTT,CASSTGANTEAFF,TRBD1,TRBJ1-1,NA,TRBV6-2/TRBV6-3
TGCGCCAGCAGTCAATCTGCGGGACAGCCCAATCAGCCCCAGCATTTT,CASSQSAGQPNQPQHF,TRBD1,TRBJ1-5,NA,TRBV23-1
TGCGCCAGCAGCTTAAGCGGACCGCGCTATAATTCACCCCTCCACTTT,CASSLSGPRYNSPLHF,NA,TRBJ1-6,NA,TRBV5-1
TGCAGCGTTAACAGCAGCCTGGAGGACCTGTACGAGCAGTACTTC,CSVNSSLEDLYEQYF,NA,TRBJ2-7,once,TRBV29-1
TGTGCCAGTAGTATAATGGGGACTAGCGGCGCCTACAATGAGCAGTTCTTC,CASSIMGTSGAYNEQFF,TRBD2,TRBJ2-1,NA,TRBV19
TGTGCCAGCAGCTTTAGCGGGGACTTCAATGAGCAGTTCTTC,CASSFSGDFNEQFF,TRBD2,TRBJ2-1,NA,TRBV7-9
TGCGCCAGCAGCCACTCGGGACAGGGAAACTACGAGCAGTACTTC,CASSHSGQGNYEQYF,TRBD1,TRBJ2-7,NA,TRBV4-3
TGCGCCAGCAGCGAACTAGCGGGGGGACACAATGAGCAGTTCTTC,CASSELAGGHNEQFF,TRBD2,TRBJ2-1,NA,TRBV5-1
TGTGCCAGCAGACCCAGTTCGGGCAGGGGGCTTGAGCAGTACTTC,CASRPSSGRGLEQYF,TRBD1,TRBJ2-7,NA,TRBV12-3/TRBV12-4
TGCAGCGTTGAGTCAGGGGGCAAGGGAGGGGAGCTGTTTTTT,CSVESGGKGGELFF,TRBD1,TRBJ2-2,NA,TRBV29-1
TGTGCCACCAGTCCCTGGGGTGCGGACGAGCAGTACTTC,CATSPWGADEQYF,NA,TRBJ2-7,NA,TRBV24-1